The 6 T cell receptor beta chains below come from one sample, sequenced in a study of blood T cells in healthy people across ages. Next came a second PCR, run for about 7 to 12 cycles, which used a sample-barcoded 5' primer along with a J-beta primer mix. TCRdb reprocessed the 5' RACE reads via MiXCR and lists one record per CDR3 protein. Of about 970,000 distinct CDR3 sequences listed, about 53% were seen once; the top ten hold 20% to 25%. Sequenced sample: blood. The receptors were sampled from a woman aged 55-75 years in good health.

This chain uses TRBV7-6 with TRBJ2-5; 10 nucleotides match TRBD2. This CDR3 comprises 16 residues. CDR1 SGHVS and CDR2 FNYEAQ come from the germline V gene. Trimming at V came to 1 base and at J to 11 bases, leaving 13 bases not matched to a gene. This CDR3 is CASSLDRTSGWHEQYF. In nucleotides, the CDR3 is TGTGCCAGCAGCTTAGATCGGACTAGCGGATGGCATGAGCAGTACTTC.

CDR3: CASISLLYNEQFF. In DNA form, the CDR3 reads TGTGCCAGCATCTCCCTCCTTTACAATGAGCAGTTCTTC. The V and J genes are TRBV28 and TRBJ2-1; no firm D call. V was pared by 7 bases and J by 4 bases, with 11 bases between. From germline, CDR1 is MDHEN and CDR2 SYDVKM. The CDR3 totals 13 residues.

This chain connects TRBV20-1 to TRBJ2-1; 10 nucleotides align to TRBD2. V gave up 1 base and J gave up 7 bases; unmatched junction bases: 7. The CDR3 sequence is 15 residues long. Germline V gene lookup returns CDR1 DFQATT and CDR2 SNEGSKA (reference sequence). Here the CDR3 DNA reads TGCAGTGCTAGAGGCCCCGGGACTAGCGTAAATGAGCAGTTCTTC. Residues: CSARGPGTSVNEQFF.

With respect to this clonotype: The junction departs from the called germline gene at one end, perhaps through a read error. The chain is built from TRBV29-1 and TRBJ2-7; 9 nucleotides match TRBD2. The CDR3 is 14 amino acids. The V gene's germline CDR1 is SQVTM and CDR2 ANQGSEA. CDR3 DNA: TGCAGCGTTAGGCCTAGCGGGAACACCGGGGAGCTGTACTTC. This encodes CSVRPSGNTGELYF.

This clonotype occurred a few times. The rearrangement joins TRBV4-1 to TRBJ2-7, with D tentatively TRBD1 (5 bases). Trimming cost V 1 base and J 5 bases, with 15 bases left between them. The CDR3 length is 15 residues. Germline V gives CDR1 MGHRA, CDR2 YSYEKL. The CDR3 DNA reads as TGCGCCAGCAGCCAAGGCAGGGAACGAAGGAACGAGCAGTACTTC. It translates to CASSQGRERRNEQYF.

The chain has TRBV20-1 and TRBJ2-3; the match to TRBD2 covers 8 bases. The CDR3 length is 17 residues. Per germline, CDR1 DFQATT and CDR2 SNEGSKA (reference sequence). J lost 4 bases, V lost 2 bases, and 14 bases had no gene match. For the CDR3, the DNA is TGCAGTGCTAGACAAGCGGGAGAACGCACCCAGCCAGATACGCAGTATTTT. Protein product: CSARQAGERTQPDTQYF.